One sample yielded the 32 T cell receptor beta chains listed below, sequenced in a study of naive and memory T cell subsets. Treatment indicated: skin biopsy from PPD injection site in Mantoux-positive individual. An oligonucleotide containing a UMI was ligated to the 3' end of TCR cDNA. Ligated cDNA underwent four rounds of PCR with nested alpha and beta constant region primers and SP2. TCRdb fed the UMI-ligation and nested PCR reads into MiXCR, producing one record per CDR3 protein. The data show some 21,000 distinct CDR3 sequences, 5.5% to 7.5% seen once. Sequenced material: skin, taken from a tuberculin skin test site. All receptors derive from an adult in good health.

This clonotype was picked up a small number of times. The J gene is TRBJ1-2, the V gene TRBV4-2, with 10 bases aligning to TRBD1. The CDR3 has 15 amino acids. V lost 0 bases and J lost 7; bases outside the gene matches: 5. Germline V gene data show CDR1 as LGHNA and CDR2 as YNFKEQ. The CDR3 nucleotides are TGTGCCAGCAGCCAAGATCGAAGGGACAGGGGTGGCTACACCTTC. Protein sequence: CASSQDRRDRGGYTF.

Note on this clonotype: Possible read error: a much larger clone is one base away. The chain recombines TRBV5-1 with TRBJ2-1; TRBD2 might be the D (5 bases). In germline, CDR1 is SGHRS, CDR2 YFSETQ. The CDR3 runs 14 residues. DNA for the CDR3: TGCACCAGCAGCTTGGAGGACCACCACAATGAGCAGTTCTTC. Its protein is CTSSLEDHHNEQFF. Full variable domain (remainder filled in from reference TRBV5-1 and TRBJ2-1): KAGVTQTPRYLIKTRGQQVTLSCSPISGHRSVSWYQQTPGQGLQFLFEYFSETQRNKGNFPGRFSGRQFSNSRSEMNVSTLELGDSALYLCTSSLEDHHNEQFFGPGTRLTVL.

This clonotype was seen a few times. The CDR3 sequence is CSEMTGPYGYTF. Here the CDR3 DNA reads TGCAGCGAGATGACAGGGCCATATGGCTACACCTTC. This chain connects TRBV29-1 to TRBJ1-2; the match to TRBD1 covers 7 bases. The CDR3 contains 12 residues. Looked up from germline, CDR1 is SQVTM and CDR2 is ANQGSEA. V lost 7 bases, J lost 5 bases, and 7 bases stayed unmatched. Filled out from reference TRBV29-1 and TRBJ1-2, the complete variable domain reads SAVISQKPSRDICQRGTSLTIQCQVDSQVTMMFWYRQQPGQSLTLIATANQGSEATYESGFVIDKFPISRPNLTFSTLTVSNMSPEDSSIYLCSEMTGPYGYTFGSGTRLTVV.

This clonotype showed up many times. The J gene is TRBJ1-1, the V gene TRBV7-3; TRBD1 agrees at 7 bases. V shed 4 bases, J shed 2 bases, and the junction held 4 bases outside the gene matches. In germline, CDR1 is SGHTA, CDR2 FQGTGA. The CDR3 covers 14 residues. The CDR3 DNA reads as TGTGCCAGCAGCTCCCAGGGGGGAAACACTGAAGCTTTCTTT. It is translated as CASSSQGGNTEAFF. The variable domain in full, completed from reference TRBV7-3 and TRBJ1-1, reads GAGVSQTPSNKVTEKGKYVELRCDPISGHTALYWYRQSLGQGPEFLIYFQGTGAADDSGLPNDRFFAVRPEGSVSTLKIQRTERGDSAVYLCASSSQGGNTEAFFGQGTRLTVV.

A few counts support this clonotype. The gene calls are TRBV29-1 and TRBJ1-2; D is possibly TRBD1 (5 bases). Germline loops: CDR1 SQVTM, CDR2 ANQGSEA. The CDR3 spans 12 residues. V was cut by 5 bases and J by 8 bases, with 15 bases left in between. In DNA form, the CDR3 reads TGCAGCGTTTCCGGTCAGGGAGTCGGCTACACCTTC. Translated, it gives CSVSGQGVGYTF. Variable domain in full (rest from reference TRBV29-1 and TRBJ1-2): SAVISQKPSRDICQRGTSLTIQCQVDSQVTMMFWYRQQPGQSLTLIATANQGSEATYESGFVIDKFPISRPNLTFSTLTVSNMSPEDSSIYLCSVSGQGVGYTFGSGTRLTVV.

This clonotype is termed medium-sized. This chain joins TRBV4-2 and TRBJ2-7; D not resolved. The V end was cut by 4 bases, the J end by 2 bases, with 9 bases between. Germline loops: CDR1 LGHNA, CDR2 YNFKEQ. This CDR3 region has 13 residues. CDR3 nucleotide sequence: TGTGCCAGCAGCCGATCTCAAACCTACGAGCAGTACTTC. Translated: CASSRSQTYEQYF.

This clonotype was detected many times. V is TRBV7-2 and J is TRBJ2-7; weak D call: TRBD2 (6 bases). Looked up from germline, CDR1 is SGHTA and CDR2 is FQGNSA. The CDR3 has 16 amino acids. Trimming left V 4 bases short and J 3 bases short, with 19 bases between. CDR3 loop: CASSSLGGSDHYEQYF. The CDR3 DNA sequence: TGTGCCAGCAGCTCCCTTGGGGGGAGCGACCACTACGAGCAGTACTTC.

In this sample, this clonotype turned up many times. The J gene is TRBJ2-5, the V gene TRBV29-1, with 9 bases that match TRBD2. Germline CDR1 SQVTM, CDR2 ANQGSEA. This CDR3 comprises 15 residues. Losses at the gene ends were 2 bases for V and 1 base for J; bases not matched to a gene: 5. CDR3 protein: CSVEWAGGPQETQYF. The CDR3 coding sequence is TGCAGCGTTGAATGGGCGGGAGGGCCCCAAGAGACCCAGTACTTC.

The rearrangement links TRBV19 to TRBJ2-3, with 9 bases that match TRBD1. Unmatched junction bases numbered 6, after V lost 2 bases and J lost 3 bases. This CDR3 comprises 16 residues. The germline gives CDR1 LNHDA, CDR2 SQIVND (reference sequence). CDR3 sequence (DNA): TGTGCCAGTAGTATATACGGACAGGGGAGTACAGATACGCAGTATTTT. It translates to CASSIYGQGSTDTQYF.

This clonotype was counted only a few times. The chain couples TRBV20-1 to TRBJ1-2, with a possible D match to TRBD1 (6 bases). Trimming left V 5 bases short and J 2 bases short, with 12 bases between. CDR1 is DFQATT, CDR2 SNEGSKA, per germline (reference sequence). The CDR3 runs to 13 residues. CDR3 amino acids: CSADTGNNYGYTF. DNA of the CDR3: TGCAGTGCTGATACAGGGAACAACTATGGCTACACCTTC.

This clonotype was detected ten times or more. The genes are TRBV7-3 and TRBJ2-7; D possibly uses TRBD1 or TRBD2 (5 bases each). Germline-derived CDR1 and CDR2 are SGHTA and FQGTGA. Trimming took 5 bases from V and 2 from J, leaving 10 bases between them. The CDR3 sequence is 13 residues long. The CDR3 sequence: CASSLQGPYEQYF. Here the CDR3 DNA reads TGTGCCAGCAGCCTGCAGGGACCCTACGAGCAGTACTTC. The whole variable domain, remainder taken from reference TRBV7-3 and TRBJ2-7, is GAGVSQTPSNKVTEKGKYVELRCDPISGHTALYWYRQSLGQGPEFLIYFQGTGAADDSGLPNDRFFAVRPEGSVSTLKIQRTERGDSAVYLCASSLQGPYEQYFGPGTRLTVT.

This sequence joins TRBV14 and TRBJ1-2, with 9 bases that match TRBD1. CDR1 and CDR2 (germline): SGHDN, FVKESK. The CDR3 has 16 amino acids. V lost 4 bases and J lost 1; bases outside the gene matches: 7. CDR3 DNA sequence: TGTGCCAGCAGCCCATCAGGGACAGGGCGTAACTATGGCTACACCTTC. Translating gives CASSPSGTGRNYGYTF.

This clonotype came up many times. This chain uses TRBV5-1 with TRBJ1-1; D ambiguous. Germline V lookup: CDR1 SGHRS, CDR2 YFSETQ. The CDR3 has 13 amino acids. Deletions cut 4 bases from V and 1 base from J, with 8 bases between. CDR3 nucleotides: TGCGCCAGCAGCACAACGAAGAACACTGAAGCTTTCTTT. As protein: CASSTTKNTEAFF.

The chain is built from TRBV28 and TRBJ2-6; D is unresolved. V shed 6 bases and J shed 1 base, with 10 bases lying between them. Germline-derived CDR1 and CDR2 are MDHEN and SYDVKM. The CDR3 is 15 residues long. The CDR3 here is CASSSTESGANVLTF. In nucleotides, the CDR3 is TGTGCCAGCAGCTCCACAGAATCTGGGGCCAACGTCCTGACTTTC.

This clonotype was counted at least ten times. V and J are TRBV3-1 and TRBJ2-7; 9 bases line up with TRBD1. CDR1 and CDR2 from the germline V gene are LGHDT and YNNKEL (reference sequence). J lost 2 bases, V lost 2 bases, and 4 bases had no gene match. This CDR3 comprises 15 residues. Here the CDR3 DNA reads TGTGCCAGCAGCCAATCGGGACAGGGTCCCTACGAGCAGTACTTC. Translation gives CASSQSGQGPYEQYF.

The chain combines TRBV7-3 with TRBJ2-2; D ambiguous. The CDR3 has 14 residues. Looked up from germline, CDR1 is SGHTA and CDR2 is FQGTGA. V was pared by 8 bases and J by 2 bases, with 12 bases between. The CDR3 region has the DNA TGTGCCAGCCGCGATGCGAGCAACACCGGGGAGCTGTTTTTT. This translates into CASRDASNTGELFF.

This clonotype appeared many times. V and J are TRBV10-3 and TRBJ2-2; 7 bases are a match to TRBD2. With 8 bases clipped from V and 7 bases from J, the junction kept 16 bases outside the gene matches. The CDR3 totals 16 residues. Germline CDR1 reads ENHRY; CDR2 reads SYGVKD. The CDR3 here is CAIGQPGRGEYGELFF. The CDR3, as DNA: TGTGCCATCGGTCAGCCGGGACGGGGGGAGTACGGGGAGCTGTTTTTT.

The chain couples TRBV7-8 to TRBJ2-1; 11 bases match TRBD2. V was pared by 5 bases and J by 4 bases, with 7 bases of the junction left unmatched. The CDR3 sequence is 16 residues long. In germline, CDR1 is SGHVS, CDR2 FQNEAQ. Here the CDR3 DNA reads TGTGCCAGCAGCCCGGGACTAGCGGAGATATACAATGAGCAGTTCTTC. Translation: CASSPGLAEIYNEQFF.

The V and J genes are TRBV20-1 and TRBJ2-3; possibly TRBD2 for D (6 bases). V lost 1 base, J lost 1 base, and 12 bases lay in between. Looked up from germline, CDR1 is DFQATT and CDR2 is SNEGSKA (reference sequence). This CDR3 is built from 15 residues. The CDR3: CSARVLGGGTDTQYF. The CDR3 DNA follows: TGCAGTGCTAGAGTTTTGGGGGGAGGCACAGATACGCAGTATTTT.

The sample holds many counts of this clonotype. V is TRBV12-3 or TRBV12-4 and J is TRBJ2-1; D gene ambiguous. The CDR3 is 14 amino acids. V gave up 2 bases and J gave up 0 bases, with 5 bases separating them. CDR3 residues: CASSLRHSYNEQFF. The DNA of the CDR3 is TGTGCCAGCAGTTTAAGACACTCCTACAATGAGCAGTTCTTC.

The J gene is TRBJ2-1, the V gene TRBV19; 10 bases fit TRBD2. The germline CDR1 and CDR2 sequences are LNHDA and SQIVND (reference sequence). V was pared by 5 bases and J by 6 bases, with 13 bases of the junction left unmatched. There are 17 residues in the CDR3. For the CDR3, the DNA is TGTGCCAGTAGTCGGTTTGGGCTAGCGGGAGCTACCAATGAGCAGTTCTTC. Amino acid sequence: CASSRFGLAGATNEQFF.

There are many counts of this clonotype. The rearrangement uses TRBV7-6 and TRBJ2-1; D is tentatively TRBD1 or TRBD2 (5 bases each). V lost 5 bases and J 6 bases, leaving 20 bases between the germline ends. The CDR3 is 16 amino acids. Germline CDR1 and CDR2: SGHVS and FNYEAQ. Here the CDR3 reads CASSRAGRVFFNEQFF. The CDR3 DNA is TGTGCCAGCAGCCGGGCAGGGCGGGTTTTCTTCAATGAGCAGTTCTTC.

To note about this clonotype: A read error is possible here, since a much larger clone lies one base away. The CDR3 region has the DNA TGTGCCAGCTCACCAGGGCTAGCGGGAGGTCTCGAGCAGTACTTC. Translated: CASSPGLAGGLEQYF. V usage is TRBV18 and J usage is TRBJ2-7; 11 nucleotides agree with TRBD2. Germline CDR1 reads KGHSH; CDR2 reads LQKENI. The CDR3 totals 15 residues. V gave up 2 bases and J gave up 6 bases; unmatched junction bases: 6.

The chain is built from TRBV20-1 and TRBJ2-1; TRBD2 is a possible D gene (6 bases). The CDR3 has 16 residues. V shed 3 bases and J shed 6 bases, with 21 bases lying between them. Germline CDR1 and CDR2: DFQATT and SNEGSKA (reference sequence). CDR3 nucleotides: TGCAGTGCTAGTCGTTGGCGGGATGGGTTGCGCAATGAGCAGTTCTTC. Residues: CSASRWRDGLRNEQFF.

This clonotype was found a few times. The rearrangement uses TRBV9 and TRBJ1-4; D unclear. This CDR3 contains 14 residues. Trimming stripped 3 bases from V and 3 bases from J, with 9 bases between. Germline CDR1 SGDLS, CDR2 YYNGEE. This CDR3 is CASSAGSANEKLFF. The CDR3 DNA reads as TGTGCCAGCAGCGCAGGTTCCGCTAATGAAAAACTGTTTTTT.

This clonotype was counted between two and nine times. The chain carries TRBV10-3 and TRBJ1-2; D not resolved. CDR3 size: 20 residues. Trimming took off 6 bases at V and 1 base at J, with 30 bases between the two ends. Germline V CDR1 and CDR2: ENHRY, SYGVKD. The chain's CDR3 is CAISATSNSAQLPSNYGYTF. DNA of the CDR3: TGTGCCATCAGCGCTACCTCGAACTCAGCCCAGCTCCCTAGTAACTATGGCTACACCTTC.

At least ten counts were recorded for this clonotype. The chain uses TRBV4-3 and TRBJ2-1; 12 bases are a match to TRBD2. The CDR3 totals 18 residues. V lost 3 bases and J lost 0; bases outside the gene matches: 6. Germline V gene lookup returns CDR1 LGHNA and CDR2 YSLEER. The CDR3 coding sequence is TGCGCCAGCAGCCAGGGGACTAGCGGGCCTCCCTCCTACAATGAGCAGTTCTTC. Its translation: CASSQGTSGPPSYNEQFF.

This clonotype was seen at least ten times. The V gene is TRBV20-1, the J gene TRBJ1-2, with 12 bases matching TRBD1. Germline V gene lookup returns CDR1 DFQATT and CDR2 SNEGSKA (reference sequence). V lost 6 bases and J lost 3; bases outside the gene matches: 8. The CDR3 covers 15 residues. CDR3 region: CSAPGTGGVHYGYTF. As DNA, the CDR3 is TGCAGTGCCCCCGGGACAGGGGGCGTGCACTATGGCTACACCTTC.

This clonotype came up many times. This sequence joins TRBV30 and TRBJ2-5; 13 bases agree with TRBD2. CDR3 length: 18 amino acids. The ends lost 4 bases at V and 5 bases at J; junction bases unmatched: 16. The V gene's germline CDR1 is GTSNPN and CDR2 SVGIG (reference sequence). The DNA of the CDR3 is TGTGCCTGGACCCCGACTAGCGGGAGGTATTTGGCCACGGAGACCCAGTACTTC. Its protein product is CAWTPTSGRYLATETQYF.

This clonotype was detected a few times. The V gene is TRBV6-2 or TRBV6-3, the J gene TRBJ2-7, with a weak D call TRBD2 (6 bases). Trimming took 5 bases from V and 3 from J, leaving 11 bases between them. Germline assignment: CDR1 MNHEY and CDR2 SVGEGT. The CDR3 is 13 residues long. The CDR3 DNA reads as TGTGCCAGCAGTCCCTTAGCGGTCTACGAGCAGTACTTC. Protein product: CASSPLAVYEQYF.

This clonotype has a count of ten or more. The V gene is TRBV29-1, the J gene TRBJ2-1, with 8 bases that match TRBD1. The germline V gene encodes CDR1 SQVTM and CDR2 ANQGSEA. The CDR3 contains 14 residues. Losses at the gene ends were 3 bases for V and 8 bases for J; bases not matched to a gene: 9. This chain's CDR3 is CSVDQEDRVDEQFF. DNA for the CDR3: TGCAGCGTTGACCAGGAGGACAGGGTCGATGAGCAGTTCTTC.

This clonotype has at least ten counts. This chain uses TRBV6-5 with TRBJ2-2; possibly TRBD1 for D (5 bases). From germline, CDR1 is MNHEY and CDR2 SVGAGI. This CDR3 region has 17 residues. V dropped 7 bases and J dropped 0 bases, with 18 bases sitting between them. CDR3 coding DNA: TGTGCCAGCACCCAGGATTTGTACAGGTCGAACACCGGGGAGCTGTTTTTT. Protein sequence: CASTQDLYRSNTGELFF.